This TCR beta chain was found in a study of Ad26.COV2.S vaccination and SARS-CoV-2 variants. Turning to the study itself: Ad26.COV2.S given intramuscularly, once or twice 56 days apart.

Treatment: roughly 18 received Ad26.COV2.S at low or high dose, single or two shots; about 5 received placebo; per-sample allocation not given. Sampling took place 63 days after the first vaccine or placebo injection. Clones were sequenced by immunoSEQ multiplex PCR, and TCRdb holds only the in-frame ones, with some missing. The repertoire holds some 450,000 clones, with 90% as singletons. Trimming stripped 0 bases from V and 0 bases from J, with 12 bases between. The CDR3 totals 18 residues. Germline V gene lookup returns CDR1 LGHNA and CDR2 YNFKEQ. The sequencing used peripheral blood, collected in a trial of Ad26.COV2.S vaccine versus placebo. This chain uses TRBV4-2 with TRBJ1-6; unclear D gene. The receptor's source is a person between 18 and 59 years old who received the Ad26.COV2.S COVID-19 vaccine or a placebo. The CDR3 spells CASSQDLLASSYNSPLHF. The CDR3 DNA reads as TGTGCCAGCAGCCAAGATTTACTGGCGAGCTCCTATAATTCACCCCTCCACTTT.